This TCR beta chain was recorded in a study of PD-L1 blockade in urothelial cancer. Study at large: Patients, treated from 2014 onward, received atezolizumab 1,200 mg intravenously every 3 weeks. There were a median of about 140,000 T cells in blood samples. Findings and limits, study-wide: Tumor-linked clones in blood grew more by 3 weeks in durable-benefit patients.

PCRs were each spiked with synthetic TCR analog templates. The method was immunoSEQ multiplex PCR; TCRdb's version includes in-frame clones alone and lacks a portion of them. This sample yields more than 60,000 clones, of which 88% are seen a single time; about 11% belongs to the top ten. Of note for this clone: Antigen: not known.

This CDR3 spans 14 amino acids. Trimming took 5 bases from V and 5 from J, leaving 16 bases between them. The germline V gene has CDR1 SGHNT and CDR2 YENEEA. Time point specified: peripheral blood 6 weeks after treatment start. V and J are TRBV11-3 and TRBJ2-7, with TRBD1 as a possible D gene (5 bases). This material consisted of PBMCs, taken around atezolizumab (anti-PD-L1) treatment. The sequence was obtained from a man aged 55-75 years with urothelial cancer. CDR3 sequence (DNA): TGTGCCAGCAGCCCGGGCCAGGGATACAACGAGCAGTACTTC. Its translation: CASSPGQGYNEQYF. Drawing the rest from reference TRBV11-3 and TRBJ2-7, the complete variable domain is EAGVVQSPRYKIIEKKQPVAFWCNPISGHNTLYWYLQNLGQGPELLIRYENEEAVDDSQLPKDRFSAERLKGVDSTLKIQPAELGDSAVYLCASSPGQGYNEQYFGPGTRLTVT.